The following is a T cell receptor beta chain sequence with its context. Its antigen is unidentified. V lost 4 bases to trimming and J lost 5 bases, with 15 bases between them. Germline-derived CDR1 and CDR2 are LNHDA and SQIVND (reference sequence). This CDR3 region has 14 residues. Data came from immunoSEQ multiplex PCR; TCRdb stores just in-frame clones and leaves some out. This table has about 110,000 clones, about 86% appearing once. The record originates from a study of T cell responses to AZD1222 COVID-19 vaccine. General observations from the study: At baseline, seropositivity was found in only 5 to 7 AZD1222 recipients.

V gene TRBV19 combines with J gene TRBJ2-7; D perhaps matches TRBD1 (6 bases). The sequencing used peripheral blood, collected on day 0 of AZD1222 vaccination. The TCR sequence derives from an adult in good health. As DNA, the CDR3 is TGTGCCAGTAGTACACAGGGTTGGGGAGACGAGCAGTACTTC. It specifies CASSTQGWGDEQYF.